This is a list of T cell receptor beta chains from one sample in a study of regulatory and conventional T cells in RAG deficiency. Some clones are missing from TCRdb's copy, which holds only in-frame ones; the method was immunoSEQ multiplex PCR. The sample yields fewer than 40,000 clones, more than 75% seen once. These sequences were also reported in another study, on regulatory T cells.

Sequences were obtained from CD4+ effector T cells sorted from blood. The receptors derive from a human donor in good health. Each CDR3 is given with its conserved first and last residue. Fields, in order: CDR3 length, V gene, clone size, J gene, D gene, CDR3 protein, CDR3 DNA. D genes are given only for firm matches. Size is omitted from some rows. Given values are once, few, many or a class for expanded clones.

>15|TRBV7-3|.|TRBJ2-7|TRBD1
CASSLIGQGIDEQYF
TGTGCCAGCAGCTTAATTGGACAGGGGATTGACGAGCAGTACTTC
>14|TRBV28|.|TRBJ2-2|.
CASSLTGLTGELFF
TGTGCCAGCAGTTTGACAGGACTCACCGGGGAGCTGTTTTTT
>18|TRBV5-6|.|TRBJ2-2|TRBD1
CASSGQGIGDAGTGELFF
TGTGCCAGCAGCGGACAGGGGATAGGGGATGCGGGCACCGGGGAGCTGTTTTTT
>14|TRBV4-2|.|TRBJ1-6|.
CASSHRLGDSPLHF
TGTGCCAGCAGCCACCGACTGGGCGATTCACCCCTCCACTTT
>12|TRBV2|.|TRBJ1-1|.
CASSVGNTEAFF
TGTGCCAGCAGTGTGGGGAACACTGAAGCTTTCTTT
>13|TRBV30|.|TRBJ1-2|TRBD1
CASYRGPNYGYTF
TGTGCCTCCTACAGGGGGCCGAACTATGGCTACACCTTC
>17|TRBV19|.|TRBJ2-3|.
CASSMRRQIGETDTQYF
TGTGCCAGTAGTATGCGCCGACAGATTGGGGAGACAGATACGCAGTATTTT
>16|TRBV6-5|.|TRBJ1-2|TRBD1
CASSYSRTGGNYGYTF
TGTGCCAGCAGTTACTCCCGGACAGGGGGCAACTATGGCTACACCTTC
>14|TRBV9|.|TRBJ2-2|.
CASRNPGNTGELFF
TGTGCCAGCAGAAACCCGGGGAACACCGGGGAGCTGTTTTTT
>16|TRBV7-6|.|TRBJ1-6|TRBD1
CASSPRVGDRDSPLHF
TGTGCCAGCAGCCCGCGGGTTGGGGACAGGGACTCACCCCTCCACTTT
>13|TRBV28|.|TRBJ1-5|.
CASSLSSQRTQHF
TGTGCCAGCAGTTTATCTAGTCAGAGGACCCAGCATTTT
>13|TRBV29-1|.|TRBJ1-4|.
CSVGGPLNEKLFF
TGCAGCGTTGGTGGGCCTCTTAATGAAAAACTGTTTTTT
>15|TRBV9|.|TRBJ1-3|.
CASSVEGDSGNTIYF
TGTGCCAGCAGCGTAGAGGGGGACTCTGGAAACACCATATATTTT
>12|TRBV5-4|.|TRBJ2-5|.
CASSWDQETQYF
TGTGCCAGCAGCTGGGACCAAGAGACCCAGTACTTC
>15|TRBV4-2|few|TRBJ1-2|TRBD1
CASSQSGQGKLGYTF
TGTGCCAGCAGCCAGTCGGGACAGGGAAAGCTTGGCTACACCTTC
>14|TRBV30|.|TRBJ1-4|.
CAWSVSRTNEKLFF
TGTGCCTGGAGCGTGTCCCGAACTAATGAAAAACTGTTTTTT
>13|TRBV5-1|.|TRBJ2-3|.
CASSPGSTDTQYF
TGCGCCAGCAGCCCCGGGAGCACAGATACGCAGTATTTT
>13|TRBV2|.|TRBJ2-1|TRBD1
CASTLGGLNEQFF
TGTGCCAGCACCCTAGGGGGCCTGAATGAGCAGTTCTTC
>16|TRBV5-5|.|TRBJ1-4|.
CASSLAVQKSNEKLFF
TGTGCCAGCAGCTTGGCCGTACAGAAAAGTAATGAAAAACTGTTTTTT
>13|TRBV15|.|TRBJ2-5|.
CATSRGPQETQYF
TGTGCCACCAGCAGGGGACCACAAGAGACCCAGTACTTC
>15|TRBV4-1|.|TRBJ2-5|.
CASSMISGGWETQYF
TGCGCCAGCAGCATGATAAGCGGAGGGTGGGAGACCCAGTACTTC
>14|TRBV5-1|.|TRBJ2-7|TRBD1
CASSLGTASYEQYF
TGCGCCAGCAGCCTAGGGACAGCCTCCTACGAGCAGTACTTC
>16|TRBV18|few|TRBJ2-7|.
CASSRSTGTPGYEQYF
TGTGCCAGCTCACGATCGACCGGGACGCCGGGTTACGAGCAGTACTTC
>17|TRBV18|few|TRBJ1-2|.
CASSPSLDRWGNYGYTF
TGTGCCAGCTCACCCTCGCTCGACAGGTGGGGAAACTATGGCTACACCTTC
>11|TRBV2|.|TRBJ1-4|.
CASRGNEKLFF
TGTGCCAGCAGGGGTAATGAAAAACTGTTTTTT
>14|TRBV18|.|TRBJ1-6|.
CASTPSVPNSPLHF
TGTGCCAGCACCCCTTCAGTTCCTAATTCACCCCTCCACTTT
>16|TRBV11-3|few|TRBJ2-7|.
CASSLGTGAGSYEQYF
TGTGCCAGCAGCTTAGGCACGGGTGCGGGCTCCTACGAGCAGTACTTC
>14|TRBV14|.|TRBJ2-5|TRBD1
CASSQAWTGETQYF
TGTGCCAGCAGCCAAGCATGGACAGGGGAGACCCAGTACTTC
>14|TRBV6-5|few|TRBJ2-7|.
CASSRRTPRYEQYF
TGTGCCAGCTCAAGACGGACCCCGCGGTACGAGCAGTACTTC
>14|TRBV6-4|.|TRBJ2-2|.
CASRWEVNTGELFF
TGTGCCAGCAGGTGGGAGGTAAACACCGGGGAGCTGTTTTTT
>15|TRBV30|.|TRBJ1-2|.
CAWSEGGARSYGYTF
TGTGCCTGGAGTGAAGGAGGTGCCAGATCCTATGGCTACACCTTC
>17|TRBV5-8|.|TRBJ2-1|.
CASSLHLGRPSYNEQFF
TGTGCCAGCAGCTTGCATCTTGGGAGACCCTCCTACAATGAGCAGTTCTTC
>13|TRBV12-5|.|TRBJ1-2|.
CASGPGLNYGYTF
TGTGCTAGTGGCCCCGGACTCAACTATGGCTACACCTTC
>17|TRBV4-1|.|TRBJ1-1|TRBD1
CASSQGDRGPKYTEAFF
TGCGCCAGCAGCCAAGGTGACAGGGGCCCTAAGTACACTGAAGCTTTCTTT
>17|TRBV7-2|.|TRBJ2-4|TRBD2
CASSLDHGLVILNIQYF
TGTGCCAGCAGCTTAGATCACGGACTAGTTATTTTAAACATTCAGTACTTC
>15|TRBV7-9|.|TRBJ2-5|.
CASSSLARGGKTQYF
TGTGCCAGCAGCTCCTTGGCCAGGGGAGGAAAGACCCAGTACTTC
>12|TRBV9|.|TRBJ2-3|TRBD2
CASSGGTSGPYF
TGTGCCAGCAGCGGGGGGACTAGCGGGCCTTATTTT
>17|TRBV7-9|.|TRBJ2-3|TRBD2
CASSPKRSPGGPDTQYF
TGTGCCAGCAGCCCAAAACGTAGCCCGGGGGGTCCAGATACGCAGTATTTT
>14|TRBV5-1|.|TRBJ1-3|.
CASSLGDSGNTIYF
TGCGCCAGCAGCTTGGGAGACAGTGGAAACACCATATATTTT
>15|TRBV2|.|TRBJ2-1|.
CASSDRGSSYNEQFF
TGTGCCAGCAGTGACAGGGGAAGCTCCTACAATGAGCAGTTCTTC
>15|TRBV19|.|TRBJ1-2|.
CASSIARQGVLGYTF
TGTGCCAGTAGTATAGCGCGGCAGGGAGTATTGGGCTACACCTTC
>16|TRBV11-2|.|TRBJ1-2|.
CASSPVEGGGGFGYTF
TGTGCCAGCAGCCCCGTAGAAGGTGGAGGCGGCTTTGGCTACACCTTC
>14|TRBV2|.|TRBJ2-7|.
CASMLGDRSGPQYF
TGTGCCAGCATGCTGGGAGACAGGTCGGGGCCGCAGTACTTC
>13|TRBV5-1|.|TRBJ1-4|.
CASSQGGNEKLFF
TGCGCCAGCAGTCAGGGAGGGAATGAAAAACTGTTTTTT
>15|TRBV6-5|.|TRBJ1-1|.
CASSYSISGGTEAFF
TGTGCCAGCAGTTACTCGATTTCGGGAGGCACTGAAGCTTTCTTT
>14|TRBV6-1|.|TRBJ1-5|.
CASSGKSGDRPQHF
TGTGCCAGCAGTGGAAAAAGTGGCGACCGGCCCCAGCATTTT
>14|TRBV28|.|TRBJ1-6|.
CASSLTPQDSPLHF
TGTGCCAGCAGTTTAACCCCCCAGGATTCACCCCTCCACTTT
>12|TRBV13|.|TRBJ2-7|.
CASSLSGTQRDF
TGTGCCAGCAGCTTAAGCGGAACGCAGCGGGACTTC
>13|TRBV29-1|.|TRBJ2-5|TRBD2
CSAERGPQETQYF
TGCAGCGCGGAGCGGGGGCCACAAGAGACCCAGTACTTC
>15|TRBV11-1|.|TRBJ2-3|.
CASSFHTGGTDTQYF
TGTGCCAGCAGCTTCCACACCGGGGGCACAGATACGCAGTATTTT
>15|TRBV10-3|.|TRBJ2-3|TRBD2
CAISAGGDSTDTQYF
TGTGCCATCTCCGCGGGGGGGGATAGCACAGATACGCAGTATTTT
>13|TRBV5-6|.|TRBJ2-4|.
CASSQDRSEIQYF
TGTGCCAGCAGCCAAGACAGGTCAGAGATTCAGTACTTC
>14|TRBV10-1|.|TRBJ1-4|.
CASSVGGSDEKLFF
TGCGCCAGCAGTGTGGGGGGTTCGGATGAAAAACTGTTTTTT
>14|TRBV28|.|TRBJ1-2|.
CASSRTRLVYGYTF
TGTGCCAGCAGTCGAACCCGTTTGGTCTATGGCTACACCTTC
>12|TRBV4-2|.|TRBJ2-7|.
CASSGAVYEQYF
TGTGCCAGCAGCGGGGCGGTTTACGAGCAGTACTTC
>18|TRBV5-5|.|TRBJ1-5|TRBD1
CASSLGRDRAYSNQPQHF
TGTGCCAGCAGCTTGGGACGGGACAGGGCATATAGCAATCAGCCCCAGCATTTT
>15|TRBV6-1|.|TRBJ1-6|TRBD1
CASSEVEQGISPLHF
TGTGCCAGCAGTGAAGTTGAACAGGGGATCTCACCCCTCCACTTT
>13|TRBV10-1|few|TRBJ2-2|.
CATSWSDTGELFF
TGCGCCACGAGTTGGTCGGACACCGGGGAGCTGTTTTTT
>15|TRBV11-3|.|TRBJ2-2|.
CASSGTTTNTGELFF
TGTGCCAGCAGCGGGACAACTACGAACACCGGGGAGCTGTTTTTT
>14|TRBV7-9|few|TRBJ2-2|TRBD1
CASSRDRGPGELFF
TGTGCCAGCAGCCGGGACAGGGGGCCCGGGGAGCTGTTTTTT